A single sample gave rise to the 4 T cell receptor beta chains below, sequenced in a study of metastatic and nonmetastatic thyroid tumors. No patient had received any treatment before thyroid surgery. MiXCR was used by TCRdb to re-call the PCR reads. Among about 93,000 clones, approximately 12% were seen once, and the ten largest hold roughly 12%. The material sequenced was blood. The receptors were gathered from a female donor with papillary thyroid cancer or a benign thyroid nodule (not recorded which). Some clones in this sample may be carry-over from other donors' samples.

This clone occurred many times. V usage is TRBV6-4 and J usage is TRBJ2-2, with no clear D. Deletions cut 3 bases from V and 1 base from J, with 3 bases between. Looked up from germline, CDR1 is MRHNA and CDR2 is SNTAGT. The CDR3 spans 13 residues. The DNA for the CDR3 is TGTGCCAGCAGTGAAGGGAACACCGGGGAGCTGTTTTTT. Residues: CASSEGNTGELFF.

Many counts were recorded for this clone. This chain joins TRBV7-2 and TRBJ2-5, with a tentative D call TRBD1 (6 bases). This CDR3 has 15 amino acids. Germline V gives CDR1 SGHTA, CDR2 FQGNSA. V was cut by 4 bases and J by 2 bases, with 14 bases left in between. CDR3 sequence: CASSSQGVQQETQYF. The CDR3 region has the DNA TGTGCCAGCAGCTCACAGGGTGTACAGCAAGAGACCCAGTACTTC.

This clone was observed at least ten times. The chain carries TRBV29-1 and TRBJ2-1, with D perhaps matching TRBD1 or TRBD2 (6 bases each). The V gene's germline CDR1 is SQVTM and CDR2 ANQGSEA. The CDR3 spans 14 residues. The V end lost 3 bases, the J end lost 4 bases, and 13 bases lay between the germline ends. CDR3 residues: CSVESWRGYNEQFF. The CDR3 region has the DNA TGCAGCGTTGAGAGTTGGAGGGGGTACAATGAGCAGTTCTTC.

This clone was observed at least ten times. The gene calls are TRBV28 and TRBJ2-7; 15 bases map to TRBD2. The CDR3 is 20 residues long. V gave up 6 bases and J gave up 3 bases; unmatched junction bases: 18. From germline, CDR1 is MDHEN and CDR2 SYDVKM. DNA of the CDR3: TGTGCCAGCAGCTTTTTCCTGGGACTAGCGGGAGGTTTAAGAAACTACGAGCAGTACTTC. It encodes CASSFFLGLAGGLRNYEQYF.